Sequencing of this TCR beta chain was carried out in a study of shared clonotypes between healthy human individuals. This CDR3 comprises 14 residues. Trimming cost V 1 base and J 2 bases, with 11 bases left between them. Germline CDR1 reads GTSNPN; CDR2 reads SVGIG (reference sequence). Method: immunoSEQ multiplex PCR; TCRdb's copy keeps in-frame clones and lacks some. The sample has a few million clones, just over 90% seen once. The study drew all its donors from Caucasian adults living in Nashville, Tennessee. The gene calls are TRBV30 and TRBJ2-5; D not certain. This receptor was identified in a man aged 18 to 30 in good health. The sample comprised naive CD4+ T cells sorted from blood. Subset indicated: CD45RA+ positively selected. The CDR3 DNA reads TGTGCCTGGAGTGAGGGCAGGTTACAAGAGACCCAGTACTTC. Residues: CAWSEGRLQETQYF.